This T cell receptor (beta chain) was sequenced for a study of T cells after yellow fever vaccination. Findings of the study overall: Booster samples showed a return of most primary-vaccination clones (roughly 96% CD4, 88% CD8). It was the secondary response that reached its peak faster, day 5 versus 15, but it was weaker. The CD4 compartment and the CD8 compartment contained a small share of clonotypes in common.

5'RACE template switching generated TCR cDNA, adding a universal primer site and UMIs. TCRdb used MiXCR to reprocess the 5' RACE reads, holding one entry per CDR3 protein. Of fewer than 100,000 distinct CDR3 sequences listed, approximately 5.5% are singletons. This CDR3 comprises 15 residues. Trimming took off 4 bases at V and 4 bases at J, with 16 bases between the two ends. Germline lookup yields CDR1 SGHNT and CDR2 YYREEE (reference sequence). For this clonotype: Its antigen is still unknown.

This chain joins TRBV5-4 and TRBJ2-3, with D possibly matching TRBD1 (5 bases). The sequenced sample was CD8+ T cells sorted from PBMCs, obtained 10 days after the yellow fever booster vaccination. The TCR originated in a young man who received the YFV17D yellow fever vaccine. This CDR3 reads CASSNQGVYPDTQYF. The DNA for the CDR3 is TGTGCCAGCAGCAACCAAGGGGTATATCCAGATACGCAGTATTTT.